This T cell receptor beta chain is drawn from a study of cytotoxic CD8 clonotypes in ibrutinib-treated CLL. Assay: immunoSEQ multiplex PCR; the TCRdb copy retains only in-frame clones and omits some. The data show 150,000 or so clones, more than 75% seen once. In this sample, this clone turned up once. The length of the CDR3 is 16 residues. Trimming removed 4 bases from V and 3 bases from J; junction bases left unmatched: 5. Germline-derived CDR1 and CDR2 are SGHTA and FQGTGA. This material consisted of PBMCs, taken after 12 months of ibrutinib treatment. The rearrangement joins TRBV7-3 to TRBJ2-3; 12 nucleotides line up with TRBD2. This TCR came from a human donor with chronic lymphocytic leukemia. CDR3 sequence (DNA): TGTGCCAGCAGCTCCCGTACTAGCGGGAGGACAGATACGCAGTATTTT. This gives the protein CASSSRTSGRTDTQYF. The entire variable domain, with the rest obtained from reference TRBV7-3 and TRBJ2-3, is as follows: GAGVSQTPSNKVTEKGKYVELRCDPISGHTALYWYRQSLGQGPEFLIYFQGTGAADDSGLPNDRFFAVRPEGSVSTLKIQRTERGDSAVYLCASSSRTSGRTDTQYFGPGTRLTVL.